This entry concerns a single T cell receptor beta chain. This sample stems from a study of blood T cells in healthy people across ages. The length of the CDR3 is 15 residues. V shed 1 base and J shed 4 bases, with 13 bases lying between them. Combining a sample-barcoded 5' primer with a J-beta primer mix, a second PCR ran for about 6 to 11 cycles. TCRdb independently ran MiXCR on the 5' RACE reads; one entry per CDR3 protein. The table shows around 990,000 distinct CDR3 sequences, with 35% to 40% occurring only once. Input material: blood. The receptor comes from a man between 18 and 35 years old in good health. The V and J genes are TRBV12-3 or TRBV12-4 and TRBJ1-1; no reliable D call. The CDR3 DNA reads TGTGCCAGCAGTTTAGGGAGGTCGACGGGCACTGAAGCTTTCTTT. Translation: CASSLGRSTGTEAFF.